These 21 T cell receptor beta chains share one sample of origin, sequenced in a study of control samples from healthy donors and cancer patients. Assay used: immunoSEQ multiplex PCR; TCRdb lists only in-frame clones, some missing. The sample holds about 410,000 clones, over 75% seen once. The sequencing sample was made of PBMCs. These TCRs come from a man between 35 and 55 years old with head and neck cancer.

This chain joins TRBV5-4 and TRBJ1-2; D might be TRBD1 (6 bases). The CDR3 covers 15 residues. Germline-derived CDR1 and CDR2 are SGHNT and YYREEE (reference sequence). Deletions cut 3 bases from V and 2 bases from J, with 14 bases between. CDR3 nucleotide sequence: TGTGCCAGCAGCTGGAACACAGGGAACAACTATGGCTACACCTTC. Protein sequence: CASSWNTGNNYGYTF.

The rearrangement links TRBV5-1 to TRBJ2-1, with 8 bases matching TRBD2. Germline assignment: CDR1 SGHRS and CDR2 YFSETQ. The CDR3 covers 16 residues. J lost 3 bases, V lost 4 bases, and 9 bases had no gene match. As DNA, the CDR3 is TGCGCCAGCAGCCTGGAGCCTAGCGGGCTCTACAATGAGCAGTTCTTC. Translating it yields CASSLEPSGLYNEQFF.

This clone showed up just a few times. The V gene is TRBV4-2, the J gene TRBJ2-1, with TRBD2 as a possible D gene (6 bases). Germline CDR1 LGHNA, CDR2 YNFKEQ. This CDR3 comprises 15 residues. V was clipped by 5 bases and J by 7 bases, with 18 bases between them. The DNA for the CDR3 is TGTGCCAGCAGCTCCGGGGCGCGGGGACCTAATGAGCAGTTCTTC. It encodes CASSSGARGPNEQFF.

V is TRBV30 and J is TRBJ1-3; D unresolved. V gave up 0 bases and J gave up 0 bases, with 9 bases separating them. The germline V gene has CDR1 GTSNPN and CDR2 SVGIG (reference sequence). The CDR3 is made up of 15 amino acids. CDR3 amino acids: CAWSVSPLSGNTIYF. The DNA of the CDR3 is TGTGCCTGGAGTGTATCCCCCCTCTCTGGAAACACCATATATTTT.

V usage is TRBV18 and J usage is TRBJ1-1; no definite D call. Germline assignment: CDR1 KGHSH and CDR2 LQKENI. The V end was cut by 3 bases, the J end by 0 bases, with 11 bases between. The CDR3 extends over 15 amino acids. The CDR3 nucleotides read TGTGCCAGCTCACCCGAAATAGGGTTGAACACTGAAGCTTTCTTT. Its protein product is CASSPEIGLNTEAFF.

The chain combines TRBV7-3 with TRBJ1-1; TRBD1 might be the D (6 bases). The germline V gene has CDR1 SGHTA and CDR2 FQGTGA. V was cut by 5 bases and J by 4 bases, with 20 bases left in between. The CDR3 runs to 16 residues. The CDR3 DNA reads as TGTGCCAGCAGCCCTAACGGGGGGGGCTGGGGCACTGAAGCTTTCTTT. It specifies CASSPNGGGWGTEAFF.

The genes are TRBV19 and TRBJ2-1; 7 bases fit TRBD2. V lost 3 bases, J lost 7 bases, and 6 bases stayed unmatched. The CDR3 loop spans 14 amino acids. CDR1 and CDR2 from the germline V gene are LNHDA and SQIVND (reference sequence). DNA for the CDR3: TGTGCCAGTAGTATGGTCCAGGGAGGGAATGAGCAGTTCTTC. Its translation is CASSMVQGGNEQFF.

CDR3 sequence: CASSLGTGSQPQHF. The DNA of the CDR3 is TGTGCCAGCAGTTTGGGGACAGGGAGTCAGCCCCAGCATTTT. V gene TRBV6-1 combines with J gene TRBJ1-5, with 9 positions matching TRBD1. There are 14 residues in the CDR3. V shed 5 bases and J 6 bases; nucleotides not matched to a gene: 5. The V gene's germline CDR1 is MNHNS and CDR2 SASEGT.

The CDR3 nucleotides read TGTGCCAGCAGCCCTTCGGTAGGGGCGGCTAACGAGCAGTACTTC. This translates into CASSPSVGAANEQYF. The rearrangement links TRBV9 to TRBJ2-7, with D perhaps matching TRBD1 (5 bases). V was clipped by 4 bases and J by 5 bases, with 19 bases between them. Germline V gene data show CDR1 as SGDLS and CDR2 as YYNGEE. The CDR3 consists of 15 residues. The full variable domain, its missing parts supplied by reference TRBV9 and TRBJ2-7, is DSGVTQTPKHLITATGQRVTLRCSPRSGDLSVYWYQQSLDQGLQFLIQYYNGEERAKGNILERFSAQQFPDLHSELNLSSLELGDSALYFCASSPSVGAANEQYFGPGTRLTVT.

The chain uses TRBV11-2 and TRBJ2-3, with 7 bases fitting TRBD2. Per germline, CDR1 SGHAT and CDR2 FQNNGV. With 3 bases clipped from V and 2 bases from J, the junction kept 5 bases outside the gene matches. The CDR3 sequence is 15 residues long. CDR3 loop: CASSFGGGTTDTQYF. The DNA for the CDR3 is TGTGCCAGCAGCTTTGGGGGGGGGACCACAGATACGCAGTATTTT. The entire variable domain, with the rest obtained from reference TRBV11-2 and TRBJ2-3, is as follows: EAGVAQSPRYKIIEKRQSVAFWCNPISGHATLYWYQQILGQGPKLLIQFQNNGVVDDSQLPKDRFSAERLKGVDSTLKIQPAKLEDSAVYLCASSFGGGTTDTQYFGPGTRLTVL.

The rearrangement joins TRBV11-2 to TRBJ2-1, with D unclear. The V and J ends lost 0 bases and 12 bases respectively, with 9 bases between them. The CDR3 extends over 12 amino acids. The germline V gene has CDR1 SGHAT and CDR2 FQNNGV. This CDR3 is CASSLDPVGQFF. The CDR3 region has the DNA TGTGCCAGCAGCTTAGATCCAGTCGGGCAGTTCTTC. Using reference TRBV11-2 and TRBJ2-1 for the parts outside the CDR3, the full variable domain is EAGVAQSPRYKIIEKRQSVAFWCNPISGHATLYWYQQILGQGPKLLIQFQNNGVVDDSQLPKDRFSAERLKGVDSTLKIQPAKLEDSAVYLCASSLDPVGQFFGPGTRLTVL.

This chain joins TRBV11-2 and TRBJ2-5; 10 positions match TRBD1. The CDR3 runs 16 residues. With V trimmed by 5 bases and J by 3 bases, 9 bases remained unmatched. The germline gives CDR1 SGHAT, CDR2 FQNNGV. The CDR3 bases are TGTGCCAGCAGCGGAGGACAGGGGGGTCCTAAAGAGACCCAGTACTTC. As protein: CASSGGQGGPKETQYF. The variable domain in full, completed from reference TRBV11-2 and TRBJ2-5, reads EAGVAQSPRYKIIEKRQSVAFWCNPISGHATLYWYQQILGQGPKLLIQFQNNGVVDDSQLPKDRFSAERLKGVDSTLKIQPAKLEDSAVYLCASSGGQGGPKETQYFGPGTRLLVL.

This clone was picked up one time. The rearrangement uses TRBV6-2 or TRBV6-3 and TRBJ1-1, with a tentative D call TRBD1 (5 bases). There are 13 residues in the CDR3. Germline-derived CDR1 and CDR2 are MNHEY and SVGEGT. Deletions cut 5 bases from V and 2 bases from J, with 9 bases between. The chain's CDR3 is CASSADINTEAFF. The CDR3 DNA sequence: TGTGCCAGCAGTGCGGACATTAACACTGAAGCTTTCTTT.

The CDR3 DNA sequence: TGTGCCAGCAGACCTCCCGGGGAGACCCAGTACTTC. Translated, it gives CASRPPGETQYF. The rearrangement links TRBV27 to TRBJ2-5; D unresolved. The CDR3 covers 12 residues. CDR1 and CDR2 (germline): MNHEY, SMNVEV (reference sequence). V gave up 6 bases and J gave up 5 bases, with 10 bases separating them.

A single count supports this clone. Other DNA sequences in the same sample also yield this CDR3. The gene calls are TRBV7-9 and TRBJ1-3, with 8 bases aligning to TRBD1. V lost 3 bases, J lost 7 bases, and 8 bases stayed unmatched. The germline V gene has CDR1 SEHNR and CDR2 FQNEAQ (reference sequence). The CDR3 is 15 residues long. Written as DNA, the CDR3 is TGTGCCAGCAGCTTCTCCCAGGGGGCGGGCAACACCATATATTTT. This gives the protein CASSFSQGAGNTIYF.

V and J are TRBV25-1 and TRBJ2-5; unclear D gene. CDR3 length: 13 residues. CDR1 is MGHDK, CDR2 SYGVNS, per germline. Trimming cost V 3 bases and J 2 bases, with 7 bases left between them. CDR3 coding DNA: TGTGCCAGCAGTGAGCTAGGGCAAGAGACCCAGTACTTC. Translation gives CASSELGQETQYF.

The J gene is TRBJ2-2, the V gene TRBV13; weak D call: TRBD2 (6 bases). Trimming took 0 bases from V and 1 from J, leaving 12 bases between them. The CDR3 is 17 residues long. Germline loops: CDR1 PRHDT, CDR2 FYEKMQ (reference sequence). The CDR3, as DNA: TGTGCCAGCAGCTTAGGAACTCAGGGACTGAACACCGGGGAGCTGTTTTTT. Residues: CASSLGTQGLNTGELFF.

The V gene is TRBV2, the J gene TRBJ2-4; D unresolved. The germline gives CDR1 SNHLY, CDR2 FYNNEI. The CDR3 runs to 15 residues. Trimming took off 6 bases at V and 8 bases at J, with 20 bases between the two ends. This chain's CDR3 is CASSESLGVGDIQYF. The DNA of the CDR3 is TGTGCCAGCAGCGAATCTCTGGGCGTAGGAGACATTCAGTACTTC.

The J gene is TRBJ2-3, the V gene TRBV27; tentatively, D is TRBD2 (6 bases). The CDR3 is 18 amino acids. Germline CDR1 MNHEY, CDR2 SMNVEV (reference sequence). Trimming stripped 6 bases from V and 2 bases from J, with 24 bases between. This CDR3 is CASRQLPRRVELTDTQYF. CDR3 sequence (DNA): TGTGCCAGCAGACAATTACCCCGGAGGGTTGAACTCACAGATACGCAGTATTTT.

The V gene is TRBV9, the J gene TRBJ2-2, with D perhaps assigned TRBD1 or TRBD2 (5 bases each). The germline V gene has CDR1 SGDLS and CDR2 YYNGEE. The CDR3 is 14 residues long. The V end was cut by 6 bases, the J end by 3 bases, with 12 bases between. Here the CDR3 reads CASTRDPDTGELFF. Here the CDR3 DNA reads TGTGCCAGCACCAGGGACCCCGACACCGGGGAGCTGTTTTTT.

Turning to this clone: Other DNA sequences in this specimen translate into the identical CDR3. This chain uses TRBV6-5 with TRBJ1-2; D call uncertain. The CDR3 covers 12 residues. V was pared by 2 bases and J by 5 bases, with 6 bases between. Germline CDR1 is MNHEY and CDR2 is SVGAGI. DNA for the CDR3: TGTGCCAGCAGTTACCGCGGATATGGCTACACCTTC. It is translated as CASSYRGYGYTF.